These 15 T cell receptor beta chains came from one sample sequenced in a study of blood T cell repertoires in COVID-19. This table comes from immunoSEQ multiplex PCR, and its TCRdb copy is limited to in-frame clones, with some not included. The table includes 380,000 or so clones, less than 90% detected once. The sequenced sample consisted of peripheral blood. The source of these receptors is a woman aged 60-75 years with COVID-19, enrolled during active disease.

The CDR3 reads CASGLSGGGTGELFF. CDR3 DNA: TGTGCTAGTGGTTTGAGCGGGGGGGGGACCGGGGAGCTGTTTTTT. The J gene is TRBJ2-2, the V gene TRBV12-5; the match to TRBD2 covers 10 bases. This CDR3 contains 15 residues. After removal of 2 bases from V and 5 bases from J, the junction contained 2 bases not matched to a gene. CDR1 is LGHNT, CDR2 FRNRAP, per germline.

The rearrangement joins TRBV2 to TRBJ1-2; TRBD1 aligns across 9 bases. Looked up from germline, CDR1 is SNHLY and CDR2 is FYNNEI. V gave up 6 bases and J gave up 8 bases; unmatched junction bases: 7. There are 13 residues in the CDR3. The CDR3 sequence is CASRQRTGVGYTF. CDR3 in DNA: TGTGCCAGCAGGCAGAGGACAGGGGTCGGCTACACCTTC.

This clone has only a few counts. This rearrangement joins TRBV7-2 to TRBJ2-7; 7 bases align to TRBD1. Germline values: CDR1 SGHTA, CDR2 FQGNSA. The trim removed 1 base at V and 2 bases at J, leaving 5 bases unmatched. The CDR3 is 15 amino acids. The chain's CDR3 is CASSLGTGKPYEQYF. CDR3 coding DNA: TGTGCCAGCAGCTTAGGGACAGGCAAGCCCTACGAGCAGTACTTC.

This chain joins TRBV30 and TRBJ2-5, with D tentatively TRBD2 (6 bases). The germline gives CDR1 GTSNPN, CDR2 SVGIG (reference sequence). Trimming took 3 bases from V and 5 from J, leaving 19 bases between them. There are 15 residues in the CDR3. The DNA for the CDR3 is TGTGCCTGGAGCGTTTCTAGCGTTGGAGCGGAGACCCAGTACTTC. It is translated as CAWSVSSVGAETQYF.

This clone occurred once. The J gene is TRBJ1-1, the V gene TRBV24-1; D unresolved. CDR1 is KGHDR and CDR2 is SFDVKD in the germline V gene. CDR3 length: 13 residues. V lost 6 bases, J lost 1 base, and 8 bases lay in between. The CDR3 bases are TGTGCCACCAGTAATTCATGGAACACTGAAGCTTTCTTT. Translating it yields CATSNSWNTEAFF.

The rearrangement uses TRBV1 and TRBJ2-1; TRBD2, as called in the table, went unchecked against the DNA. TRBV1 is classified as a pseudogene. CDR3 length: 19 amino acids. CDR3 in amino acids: CTSSRLDVQAGGTYNEQFF. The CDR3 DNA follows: TGCACCAGCAGCCGGCTAGATGTTCAGGCGGGGGGAACCTACAATGAGCAGTTCTTC.

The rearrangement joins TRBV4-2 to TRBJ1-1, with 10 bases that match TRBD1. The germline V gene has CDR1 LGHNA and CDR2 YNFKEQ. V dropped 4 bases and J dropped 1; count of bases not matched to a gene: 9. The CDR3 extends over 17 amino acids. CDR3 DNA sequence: TGTGCCAGCAGCCCTTGGCAACGGGACAGGGGGAACACTGAAGCTTTCTTT. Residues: CASSPWQRDRGNTEAFF.

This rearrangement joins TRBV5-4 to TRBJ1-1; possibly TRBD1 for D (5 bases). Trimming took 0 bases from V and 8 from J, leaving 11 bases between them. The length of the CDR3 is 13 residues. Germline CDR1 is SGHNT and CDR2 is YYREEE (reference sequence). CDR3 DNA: TGTGCCAGCAGCTTGGCCGCGGGGGAGGAAGCTTTCTTT. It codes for CASSLAAGEEAFF.

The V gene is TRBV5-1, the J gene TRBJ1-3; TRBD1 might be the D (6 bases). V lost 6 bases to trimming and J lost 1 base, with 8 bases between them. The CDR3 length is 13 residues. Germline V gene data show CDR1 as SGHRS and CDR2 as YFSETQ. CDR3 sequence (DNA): TGCGCCAGCACCGGACAGTCTGGAAACACCATATATTTT. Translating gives CASTGQSGNTIYF. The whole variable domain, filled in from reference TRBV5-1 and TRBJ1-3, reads KAGVTQTPRYLIKTRGQQVTLSCSPISGHRSVSWYQQTPGQGLQFLFEYFSETQRNKGNFPGRFSGRQFSNSRSEMNVSTLELGDSALYLCASTGQSGNTIYFGEGSWLTVV.

CDR3 sequence reads: CASSVRTGNEVNTEAFF. CDR3 nucleotides: TGTGCCAGCAGCGTACGGACAGGGAATGAAGTGAACACTGAAGCTTTCTTT. The chain links TRBV13 to TRBJ1-1; 8 bases are shared with TRBD1. Looked up from germline, CDR1 is PRHDT and CDR2 is FYEKMQ (reference sequence). This CDR3 is built from 17 residues. J was trimmed by 0 bases and V by 5 bases; bases with no gene match: 11.

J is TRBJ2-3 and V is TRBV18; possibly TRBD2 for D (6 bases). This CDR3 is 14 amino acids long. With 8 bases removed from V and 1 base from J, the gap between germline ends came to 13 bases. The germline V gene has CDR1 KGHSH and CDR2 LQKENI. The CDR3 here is CASSPEGRTDTQYF. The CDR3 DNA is TGTGCCAGCAGCCCGGAGGGACGCACAGATACGCAGTATTTT.

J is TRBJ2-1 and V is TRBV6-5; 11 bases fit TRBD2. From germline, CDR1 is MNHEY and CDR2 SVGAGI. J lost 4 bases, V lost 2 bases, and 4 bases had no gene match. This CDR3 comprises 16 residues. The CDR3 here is CASSYNSGGVYNEQFF. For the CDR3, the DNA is TGTGCCAGCAGTTACAATAGCGGGGGGGTATACAATGAGCAGTTCTTC.

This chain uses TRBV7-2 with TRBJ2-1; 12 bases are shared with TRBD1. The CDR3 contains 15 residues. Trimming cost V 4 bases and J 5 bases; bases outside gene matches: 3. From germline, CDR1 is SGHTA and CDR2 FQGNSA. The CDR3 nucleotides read TGTGCCAGCAGCTCCCGGGACAGGGGGCACAATGAGCAGTTCTTC. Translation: CASSSRDRGHNEQFF.

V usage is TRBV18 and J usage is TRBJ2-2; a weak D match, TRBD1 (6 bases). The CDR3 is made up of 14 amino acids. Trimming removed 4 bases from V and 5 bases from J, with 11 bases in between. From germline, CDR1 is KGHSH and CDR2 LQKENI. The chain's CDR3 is CASSLRTDTGELFF. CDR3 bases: TGTGCCAGCTCACTTAGGACAGATACCGGGGAGCTGTTTTTT.

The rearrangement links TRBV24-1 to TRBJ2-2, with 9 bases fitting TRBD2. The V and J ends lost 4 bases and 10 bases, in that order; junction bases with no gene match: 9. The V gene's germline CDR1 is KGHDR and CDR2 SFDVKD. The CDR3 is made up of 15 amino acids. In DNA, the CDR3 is TGTGCCACCAGTGACCCTGTCGCGGGGGGGCAGGAGCTGTTTTTT. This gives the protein CATSDPVAGGQELFF.